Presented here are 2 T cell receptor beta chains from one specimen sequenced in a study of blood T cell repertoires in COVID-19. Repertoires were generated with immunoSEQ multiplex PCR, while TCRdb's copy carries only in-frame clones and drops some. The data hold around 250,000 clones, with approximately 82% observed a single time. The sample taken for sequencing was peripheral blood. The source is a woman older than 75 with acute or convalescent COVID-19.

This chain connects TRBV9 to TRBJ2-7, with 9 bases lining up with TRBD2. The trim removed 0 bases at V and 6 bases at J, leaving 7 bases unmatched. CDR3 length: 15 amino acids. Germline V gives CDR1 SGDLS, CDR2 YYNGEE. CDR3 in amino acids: CASSVESSGITEQYF. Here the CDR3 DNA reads TGTGCCAGCAGCGTAGAATCTAGCGGGATTACCGAGCAGTACTTC. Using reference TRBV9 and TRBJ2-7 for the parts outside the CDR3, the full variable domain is DSGVTQTPKHLITATGQRVTLRCSPRSGDLSVYWYQQSLDQGLQFLIQYYNGEERAKGNILERFSAQQFPDLHSELNLSSLELGDSALYFCASSVESSGITEQYFGPGTRLTVT.

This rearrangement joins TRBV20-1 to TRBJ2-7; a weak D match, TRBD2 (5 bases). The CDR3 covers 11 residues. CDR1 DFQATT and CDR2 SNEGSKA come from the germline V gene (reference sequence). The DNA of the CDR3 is TGCAGCGTTAGCGAAACCTACGAGCAGTACTTC. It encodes CSVSETYEQYF.